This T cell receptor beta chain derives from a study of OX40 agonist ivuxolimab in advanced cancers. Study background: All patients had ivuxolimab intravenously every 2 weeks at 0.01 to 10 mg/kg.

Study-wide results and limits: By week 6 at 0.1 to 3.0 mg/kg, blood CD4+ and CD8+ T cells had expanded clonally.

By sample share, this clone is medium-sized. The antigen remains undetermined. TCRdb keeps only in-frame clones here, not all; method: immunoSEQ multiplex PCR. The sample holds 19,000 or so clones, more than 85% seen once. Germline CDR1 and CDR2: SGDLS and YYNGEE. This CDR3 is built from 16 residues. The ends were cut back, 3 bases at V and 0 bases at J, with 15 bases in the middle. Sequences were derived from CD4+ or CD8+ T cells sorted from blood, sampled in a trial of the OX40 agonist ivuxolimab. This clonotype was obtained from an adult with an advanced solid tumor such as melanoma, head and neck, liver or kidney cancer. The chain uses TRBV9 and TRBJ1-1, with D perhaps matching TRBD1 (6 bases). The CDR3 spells CASSEPRGEMNTEAFF. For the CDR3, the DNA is TGTGCCAGCAGCGAACCGAGGGGGGAAATGAACACTGAAGCTTTCTTT. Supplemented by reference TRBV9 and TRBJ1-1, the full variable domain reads DSGVTQTPKHLITATGQRVTLRCSPRSGDLSVYWYQQSLDQGLQFLIQYYNGEERAKGNILERFSAQQFPDLHSELNLSSLELGDSALYFCASSEPRGEMNTEAFFGQGTRLTVV.